Below, 30 T cell receptor beta chains from the same sample are listed, as sequenced in a study of cytomegalovirus exposure and HLA in healthy donors. The PCR ran on 60 Vbeta and 13 Jbeta primers. Profiling relied on immunoSEQ multiplex PCR, and the TCRdb table lists in-frame clones only, not all of them. The sample has 120,000 or so clones, 75% to 80% seen once. The sequencing input was PBMCs. These receptors were collected from a woman aged 40-49 years in good health and CMV-seronegative.

The chain links TRBV7-9 to TRBJ2-7; TRBD1 agrees at 7 bases. The V gene end was trimmed by 4 bases and the J gene end by 4 bases; junction bases not matched to a gene: 7. The germline CDR1 and CDR2 sequences are SEHNR and FQNEAQ (reference sequence). CDR3 size: 14 residues. In DNA form, the CDR3 reads TGTGCCAGCAGCTCCAGAAGGGGGCGGTACGAGCAGTACTTC. This gives the protein CASSSRRGRYEQYF.

This clone was seen only once. The gene calls are TRBV2 and TRBJ2-7; the D gene is possibly TRBD1 (5 bases). Germline V lookup: CDR1 SNHLY, CDR2 FYNNEI. The ends were cut back, 6 bases at V and 1 base at J, with 10 bases in the middle. This CDR3 region has 13 residues. The CDR3 region has the DNA TGTGCCAGCAGAGAACAGGTGTCCTACGAGCAGTACTTC. Its translation: CASREQVSYEQYF.

The chain links TRBV7-9 to TRBJ2-7; 8 bases fit TRBD1. This CDR3 is built from 15 residues. V lost 5 bases, J lost 3 bases, and 9 bases stayed unmatched. Germline values: CDR1 SEHNR, CDR2 FQNEAQ (reference sequence). The DNA of the CDR3 is TGTGCCAGCAGCCCTTGGGACAGGAGAAACTACGAGCAGTACTTC. Translating it yields CASSPWDRRNYEQYF.

The chain employs TRBV2 and TRBJ2-7, with 12 bases aligning to TRBD2. V lost 5 bases, J lost 4 bases, and 3 bases stayed unmatched. The germline V gene encodes CDR1 SNHLY and CDR2 FYNNEI. This CDR3 has 14 residues. The CDR3 sequence is CASSWTSGAYEQYF. The CDR3 DNA reads TGTGCCAGCAGTTGGACTAGCGGGGCATACGAGCAGTACTTC.

V is TRBV4-2 and J is TRBJ1-4; 8 nucleotides line up with TRBD1. CDR3 length: 16 amino acids. With V trimmed by 1 base and J by 8 bases, 9 bases remained unmatched. Germline V gene data show CDR1 as LGHNA and CDR2 as YNFKEQ. The CDR3 DNA sequence: TGTGCCAGCAGCCAAGCTCCCAGGGGGCAGGAGGAAAAACTGTTTTTT. Amino acids: CASSQAPRGQEEKLFF.

This clone was picked up one time. The gene calls are TRBV7-2 and TRBJ2-7; perhaps TRBD1 as D (5 bases). The CDR3 totals 13 residues. The germline V and J ends were trimmed by 5 bases and 9 bases, with 17 bases remaining between them. CDR1 is SGHTA and CDR2 is FQGNSA in the germline V gene. Here the CDR3 reads CASSPEAREGQYF. CDR3 nucleotide sequence: TGTGCCAGCAGCCCAGAGGCCAGGGAAGGGCAGTACTTC.

J is TRBJ2-6 and V is TRBV5-1; D possibly corresponds to TRBD2 (5 bases). The CDR3 totals 14 residues. V was cut by 4 bases and J by 0 bases, with 5 bases left in between. In germline, CDR1 is SGHRS, CDR2 YFSETQ. This chain's CDR3 is CASSRGSGANVLTF. The DNA for the CDR3 is TGCGCCAGCAGCCGGGGCTCTGGGGCCAACGTCCTGACTTTC. Full variable domain (remainder filled in from reference TRBV5-1 and TRBJ2-6): KAGVTQTPRYLIKTRGQQVTLSCSPISGHRSVSWYQQTPGQGLQFLFEYFSETQRNKGNFPGRFSGRQFSNSRSEMNVSTLELGDSALYLCASSRGSGANVLTFGAGSRLTVL.

The V and J genes are TRBV6-1 and TRBJ2-5; D might be TRBD2 (6 bases). The J call is doubtful: the DNA matches TRBJ2-7 better. This CDR3 has 13 amino acids. Per the germline V gene, CDR1 is MNHNS and CDR2 is SASEGT. This CDR3 reads CASRRGNFDEQYF. DNA of the CDR3: TGTGCCAGCAGGCGGGGAAACTTCGACGAGCAGTACTTC.

This clone has a handful of counts. The chain combines TRBV28 with TRBJ2-2, with 10 bases matching TRBD1. Germline V gene data show CDR1 as MDHEN and CDR2 as SYDVKM. This CDR3 spans 15 amino acids. V lost 5 bases and J lost 7; bases outside the gene matches: 7. CDR3 loop: CASSNVGQGIGELFF. The CDR3 DNA reads TGTGCCAGCAGTAATGTGGGACAGGGGATCGGGGAGCTGTTTTTT.

The chain uses TRBV14 and TRBJ2-5; 8 bases align to TRBD1. CDR3 length: 17 residues. Germline CDR1 SGHDN, CDR2 FVKESK. After removal of 0 bases from V and 0 bases from J, the junction contained 6 bases not matched to a gene. The CDR3: CASSQDSRQGYQETQYF. DNA of the CDR3: TGTGCCAGCAGCCAAGATTCCCGACAGGGGTACCAAGAGACCCAGTACTTC.

The chain is built from TRBV5-1 and TRBJ2-6; 10 bases line up with TRBD2. CDR3 length: 19 amino acids. Trimming took 4 bases from V and 0 from J; bases not matched to a gene: 10. Germline V gene lookup returns CDR1 SGHRS and CDR2 YFSETQ. CDR3 DNA: TGCGCCAGCAGCCCGCGTGGGACTAGCGAAGACTCTGGGGCCAACGTCCTGACTTTC. It encodes CASSPRGTSEDSGANVLTF.

This sequence joins TRBV10-3 and TRBJ1-1; the D gene is possibly TRBD1 (6 bases). Germline V gives CDR1 ENHRY, CDR2 SYGVKD. The CDR3 sequence is 16 residues long. The V end lost 3 bases, the J end lost 2 bases, and 16 bases lay between the germline ends. CDR3 amino acids: CAISDPDSLSNTEAFF. DNA of the CDR3: TGTGCCATCAGTGATCCGGACAGCTTGAGCAACACTGAAGCTTTCTTT.

The rearrangement links TRBV18 to TRBJ1-3; D not resolved. V lost 8 bases and J lost 0, with 14 bases in between. Germline loops: CDR1 KGHSH, CDR2 LQKENI. This CDR3 is 15 amino acids long. Written as DNA, the CDR3 is TGTGCCAGCCTGGATCGGGTCATCTCTGGAAACACCATATATTTT. It translates to CASLDRVISGNTIYF.

Concerning this clone: Other DNA variants within this sample encode the same CDR3. The chain joins TRBV6-5 to TRBJ2-7; D is possibly TRBD2 (6 bases). The CDR3 length is 14 residues. From germline, CDR1 is MNHEY and CDR2 SVGAGI. V lost 2 bases and J lost 2, with 10 bases in between. The chain's CDR3 is CASSYAGIPYEQYF. The CDR3 nucleotides read TGTGCCAGCAGTTACGCGGGAATTCCCTACGAGCAGTACTTC.

Here the CDR3 reads CASSLAPQGTTDTQYF. The CDR3 DNA sequence: TGCGCCAGCAGCTTGGCCCCACAGGGGACCACAGATACGCAGTATTTT. V gene TRBV5-1 combines with J gene TRBJ2-3; 7 positions agree with TRBD1. This CDR3 is 16 amino acids long. The germline CDR1 and CDR2 sequences are SGHRS and YFSETQ. Losses at the gene ends were 0 bases for V and 2 bases for J; bases not matched to a gene: 6.

The chain employs TRBV2 and TRBJ2-4; D remains unclear. The CDR3 is 12 amino acids. The V gene lost 5 bases and the J gene lost 2 bases, with 4 bases spanning the gap. Germline V CDR1 and CDR2: SNHLY, FYNNEI. CDR3 DNA: TGTGCCAGCAGTATAACCAAAAACATTCAGTACTTC. Its translation is CASSITKNIQYF.

The chain links TRBV5-1 to TRBJ2-6, with 9 bases matching TRBD2. V dropped 4 bases and J dropped 1; count of bases not matched to a gene: 6. Germline CDR1 reads SGHRS; CDR2 reads YFSETQ. The CDR3 sequence is 17 residues long. The CDR3 DNA follows: TGCGCCAGCAGCAAGACTAGCGGCGCATCTGGGGCCAACGTCCTGACTTTC. Residues: CASSKTSGASGANVLTF. The full variable domain, in which reference TRBV5-1 and TRBJ2-6 provide the parts outside the CDR3, is KAGVTQTPRYLIKTRGQQVTLSCSPISGHRSVSWYQQTPGQGLQFLFEYFSETQRNKGNFPGRFSGRQFSNSRSEMNVSTLELGDSALYLCASSKTSGASGANVLTFGAGSRLTVL.

This clone was counted once. The V gene is TRBV21-1, the J gene TRBJ2-7; the D call TRBD2 from the table was never checked on the DNA. TRBV21-1 is listed as a pseudogene. The CDR3 runs 15 residues. The CDR3 spells CASRKSGLDFHEQYF. CDR3 nucleotides: TGTGCCAGCAGAAAGTCGGGACTAGATTTCCACGAGCAGTACTTC.

The chain employs TRBV20-1 and TRBJ1-2, with 9 bases fitting TRBD1. J lost 8 bases, V lost 6 bases, and 4 bases had no gene match. From germline, CDR1 is DFQATT and CDR2 SNEGSKA (reference sequence). This CDR3 has 11 residues. CDR3 protein: CSASTGGGYTF. The CDR3 nucleotides are TGCAGTGCCTCGACAGGGGGAGGCTACACCTTC.

The J gene is TRBJ1-1, the V gene TRBV4-2; D is perhaps TRBD1 (5 bases). V lost 4 bases, J lost 4 bases, and 13 bases lay in between. The CDR3 runs 14 residues. Germline CDR1 LGHNA, CDR2 YNFKEQ. In DNA, the CDR3 is TGTGCCAGCAGCCCGCGGTCGGGGGTCACTGAAGCTTTCTTT. Translating gives CASSPRSGVTEAFF.

This sequence joins TRBV2 and TRBJ2-3, with TRBD2 matching over 8 bases. Per germline, CDR1 SNHLY and CDR2 FYNNEI. The CDR3 has 15 amino acids. Losses at the gene ends were 6 bases for V and 2 bases for J; bases not matched to a gene: 7. DNA of the CDR3: TGTGCCAGCAGGGCCACGGGAGGGCCCACAGATACGCAGTATTTT. This gives the protein CASRATGGPTDTQYF. The full variable domain, completed using reference TRBV2 and TRBJ2-3, is EPEVTQTPSHQVTQMGQEVILRCVPISNHLYFYWYRQILGQKVEFLVSFYNNEISEKSEIFDDQFSVERPDGSNFTLKIRSTKLEDSAMYFCASRATGGPTDTQYFGPGTRLTVL.

The CDR3, as DNA: TGTGCCACCTATAGCGGGGGAGCTACCAATGAGCAGTTCTTC. Residues: CATYSGGATNEQFF. V usage is TRBV10-3 and J usage is TRBJ2-1; 9 nucleotides line up with TRBD2. Per germline, CDR1 ENHRY and CDR2 SYGVKD. This CDR3 is 14 amino acids long. V dropped 10 bases and J dropped 6; count of bases not matched to a gene: 10.

The chain employs TRBV11-3 and TRBJ2-1; unclear D gene. This CDR3 contains 13 residues. Trimming pared 5 bases from V and 7 bases from J, leaving 12 bases between. CDR1 SGHNT and CDR2 YENEEA come from the germline V gene. The CDR3 DNA is TGTGCCAGCAGCCTCTCTCTGAGTAATGAGCAGTTCTTC. It encodes CASSLSLSNEQFF.

This clone was counted between two and nine times. At one of its ends the junction is not consistent with the germline gene, which may arise from a read error. The chain is built from TRBV7-9 and TRBJ2-4; D may be TRBD1 (6 bases). Germline V gene sequence: CDR1 SEHNR, CDR2 FQNEAQ (reference sequence). The CDR3 sequence is 12 residues long. The CDR3 here is CSSSSSGEVQYF. The CDR3 DNA reads TGTTCCAGCAGCTCCTCAGGGGAAGTTCAGTACTTC. The full variable domain, completed using reference TRBV7-9 and TRBJ2-4, is DTGVSQNPRHKITKRGQNVTFRCDPISEHNRLYWYRQTLGQGPEFLTYFQNEAQLEKSRLLSDRFSAERPKGSFSTLEIQRTEQGDSAMYLCSSSSSGEVQYFGAGTRLSVL.

About this clone itself: Other DNA sequences from this sample encode an identical CDR3 as well. The V gene is TRBV11-2, the J gene TRBJ2-1, with D perhaps matching TRBD1 (6 bases). Trimming took off 5 bases at V and 5 bases at J, with 10 bases between the two ends. This CDR3 is built from 13 residues. Germline values: CDR1 SGHAT, CDR2 FQNNGV. The CDR3 region has the DNA TGTGCCAGCAGCCTCGGACAGAACAATGAGCAGTTCTTC. Its translation is CASSLGQNNEQFF.

The V gene is TRBV5-1, the J gene TRBJ1-4, with D tentatively TRBD1 (5 bases). The CDR3 runs to 13 residues. Per germline, CDR1 SGHRS and CDR2 YFSETQ. The germline V and J ends were trimmed by 2 bases and 8 bases, with 10 bases remaining between them. The CDR3 is CASSFPGQEKLFF. CDR3 bases: TGCGCCAGCAGCTTCCCAGGGCAGGAAAAACTGTTTTTT.

For the CDR3, the DNA is TGTGCCAGCAGTTGGGGACAGGGGGTCAATGAGCAGTTCTTC. Translated, it gives CASSWGQGVNEQFF. V is TRBV27 and J is TRBJ2-1, with 11 nucleotides matching TRBD1. This CDR3 has 14 residues. V shed 4 bases and J 6 bases; nucleotides not matched to a gene: 2. The germline V gene encodes CDR1 MNHEY and CDR2 SMNVEV (reference sequence).

The chain uses TRBV6-1 and TRBJ1-2; TRBD1 agrees at 7 bases. Germline loops: CDR1 MNHNS, CDR2 SASEGT. V gave up 5 bases and J gave up 4 bases; unmatched junction bases: 4. CDR3 length: 13 amino acids. CDR3 DNA sequence: TGTGCCAGCAGTCAGACAGGGTTCTATGGCTACACCTTC. Protein: CASSQTGFYGYTF.

This clone was counted once. This chain connects TRBV7-9 to TRBJ2-1; 7 nucleotides agree with TRBD2. Germline values: CDR1 SEHNR, CDR2 FQNEAQ (reference sequence). Trimming removed 5 bases from V and 0 bases from J; junction bases left unmatched: 7. This CDR3 is built from 16 residues. The CDR3 spells CASSGLSGDSYNEQFF. CDR3 in DNA: TGTGCCAGCAGCGGGTTGAGCGGGGACTCCTACAATGAGCAGTTCTTC.

The genes are TRBV19 and TRBJ1-2; D perhaps matches TRBD1 (5 bases). The V gene's germline CDR1 is LNHDA and CDR2 SQIVND (reference sequence). Trimming took off 1 base at V and 6 bases at J, with 15 bases between the two ends. The CDR3 has 15 residues. The CDR3 reads CASSIGRGRPDGYTF. CDR3 nucleotide sequence: TGTGCCAGTAGTATAGGAAGGGGCAGGCCTGATGGCTACACCTTC.